This is a list of T cell receptor beta chains from one sample in a study of blood T cell repertoires in COVID-19. TCRdb's table, derived via immunoSEQ multiplex PCR, lists solely in-frame clones and lacks some. The sample includes about 170,000 clones, around 87% seen only once; the top ten take 2.5% to 3%. Material: peripheral blood. Receptors originate from a woman of 80 years or more with COVID-19, enrolled during active disease. Both conserved end residues are part of each CDR3. The D gene is left open where the match is weak. Clone size is given for some rows only: seen once, a few or many times, or a class if the clone is expanded.

TRBJ1-4 . . TRBV6-5 TGTGCCAGCAGTTACGGAGGGACTAATGAAAAACTGTTTTTT CASSYGGTNEKLFF
TRBJ2-2 . TRBD2 TRBV5-1 TGCGCCTGCCGCACGCGGGGGGGAACCGGGGAGCTGTTTTTT CACRTRGGTGELFF
TRBJ1-1 . . TRBV12-3/TRBV12-4 TGTGCCAGCCGCTACAGGGAGAACACTGAAGCTTTCTTT CASRYRENTEAFF
TRBJ2-7 . . TRBV9 TGTGCCAGCAGCGTAGCGGGGGACAGCGATTACTACGAGCAGTACTTC CASSVAGDSDYYEQYF
TRBJ1-2 . TRBD1 TRBV6-5 TGTGCCAGCAGTTACCTCACAGGGGGCAATAGCTACACCTTC CASSYLTGGNSYTF
TRBJ1-2 . TRBD1 TRBV28 TGTGCCAGCTACGGACAGGGATACGGCTACACCTTC CASYGQGYGYTF
TRBJ2-3 . . TRBV15 TGTGCCACCAGCAGGGGACTCCCCCAAATGGAAGCGCAGTATTTT CATSRGLPQMEAQYF
TRBJ2-7 . TRBD2 TRBV28 TGTGCCAGCAGTTTAGCTCCTAGCGGGAGGGCCTACGAGCAGTACTTC CASSLAPSGRAYEQYF
TRBJ2-2 . TRBD2 TRBV19 TGTGCCAGTAGTATTCGGGAGGTGGGCGGGGAGCTGTTTTTT CASSIREVGGELFF
TRBJ2-1 . . TRBV5-1 TGCGCCAGCAGCTCCTTAGCGGACACCTACAATGAGCAGTTCTTC CASSSLADTYNEQFF
TRBJ2-5 once . TRBV7-9 TGTGCCAGCAATTATGGGGGCGGGAGCGGAGAGACCCAGTACTTC CASNYGGGSGETQYF
TRBJ1-1 . . TRBV18 TGTGCCAGCTCACCACCGTCTTTGAACACTGAAGCTTTCTTT CASSPPSLNTEAFF
TRBJ1-3 . . TRBV9 TGTGCCAGCAGCGCGGACAGCTCTGGAAACACCATATATTTT CASSADSSGNTIYF
TRBJ2-1 . TRBD1 TRBV6-2/TRBV6-3 TGTGCCAGCAGTCCAGGGACAGTTGATATTGATGAGCAGTTCTTC CASSPGTVDIDEQFF
TRBJ2-3 once TRBD2 TRBV6-1 TGTGCCAGCAGTGAATTCTTGCTCTCTAGCGGGAGTTACACAGATACGCAGTATTTT CASSEFLLSSGSYTDTQYF
TRBJ2-7 . . TRBV4-2 TGTGCCAGCAGCCATGAGGAAGGACTTGCCTCCTACGAGCAGTACTTC CASSHEEGLASYEQYF
TRBJ1-5 . . TRBV18 TGTGCCAGCTCTCCGAGTCAGGCCCAAAATCAGCCCCAGCATTTT CASSPSQAQNQPQHF
TRBJ2-2 . . TRBV11-1 TGTGCCAGCAGCTTCTGGCCAGGCACTACCGGGGAGCTGTTTTTT CASSFWPGTTGELFF
TRBJ2-7 many . TRBV7-9 TGTGCCAGCAGCTCCCAGACAGAAACCTACGAGCAGTACTTC CASSSQTETYEQYF
TRBJ2-1 . . TRBV7-8 TGTGCCAGCAGCTCGAGAGGGAGAATGGATGAGCAGTTCTTC CASSSRGRMDEQFF
TRBJ1-2 . . TRBV10-3 TGTGCCATCAGTGCTGACCAAATCTCCGGCGGTGGCTACACCTTC CAISADQISGGGYTF
TRBJ2-5 . . TRBV11-2 TGTGCCAGCAGCTTACTCCGGGAGACCCAGTACTTC CASSLLRETQYF
TRBJ2-7 . TRBD2 TRBV11-1 TGTGCCAGCAGCCTCGGGACTAGCGGGGCCTACGAGCAGTACTTC CASSLGTSGAYEQYF
TRBJ2-7 . TRBD2 TRBV6-2/TRBV6-3 TGTGCCAGCAGTACCCGGACTAGCGGGAGCTACGAGCAGTACTTC CASSTRTSGSYEQYF
TRBJ2-1 . TRBD2 TRBV18 TGTGCCAGCTCTCCGGGACTAGCAGGCGAGCAGTTCTTC CASSPGLAGEQFF
TRBJ2-2 . TRBD2 TRBV5-1 TGCGCCCGCAGCTTGGCGGGGGGGGCCGGGGAGCTGTTTTTT CARSLAGGAGELFF
TRBJ1-1 . TRBD1 TRBV9 TGTGCCAGCAGCGTTGATACAGGGGAGGCTTTCTTT CASSVDTGEAFF
TRBJ1-1 . . TRBV4-3 TGCGCCAGCAGCCAAACCTCAACACCAGTGGGGGGATTAATAGCTTTCTTT CASSQTSTPVGGLIAFF
TRBJ2-5 . TRBD1 TRBV2 TGTGCCAGCAGTCGGGACAGGGGCGAGACCCAGTACTTC CASSRDRGETQYF
TRBJ2-1 . TRBD2 TRBV5-1 TGCGCCAGCAGAGACCCCGGGACTAGTCGCTACAATGAGCAGTTCTTC CASRDPGTSRYNEQFF
TRBJ1-6 once TRBD1 TRBV9 TGTGCCAGCAGCCCGGGGGACAGGAGTGATTCACCCCTCCACTTT CASSPGDRSDSPLHF
TRBJ1-2 . . TRBV24-1 TGTGCCACCAGTGCCGAGACACGGAATGATGGCTACACCTTC CATSAETRNDGYTF
TRBJ2-3 . TRBD1 TRBV7-9 TGTGCCAGCAGCCGACAGGGGCAGGGAGATACGCAGTATTTT CASSRQGQGDTQYF
TRBJ1-3 . . TRBV28 TGTGCCAGCAGTTTGGCGGGATCGGCTGGAAACACCATATATTTT CASSLAGSAGNTIYF
TRBJ2-1 few TRBD2 TRBV9 TGTGCCAGCAGCGCTACAACTGGACTAGGACACAATGAGCAGTTCTTC CASSATTGLGHNEQFF
TRBJ2-1 . TRBD1 TRBV28 TGTGCCAGCAGATTTCCGGGACAGGGACGCGAGCAGTTCTTC CASRFPGQGREQFF
TRBJ2-3 . TRBD2 TRBV6-4 TGTGCCAGCAGCCCACTAGCGGGAACCCGACAAAGCACAGATACGCAGTATTTT CASSPLAGTRQSTDTQYF
TRBJ1-5 . TRBD1 TRBV19 TGTGCCAGTAGTATAAGGGGGCAGATCAATCAGCCCCAGCATTTT CASSIRGQINQPQHF
TRBJ2-7 . TRBD1 TRBV6-5 TGTGCCAGCAGGTACAGGGGGCGAACCTACGAGCAGTACTTC CASRYRGRTYEQYF
TRBJ1-1 . . TRBV5-1 TGCGCCAGCAGCTTTGGGCCGGGTACGGGGGGCACTGAAGCTTTCTTT CASSFGPGTGGTEAFF
TRBJ2-1 . . TRBV3-1/TRBV3-2 TGTGCCAGCAGCCAAGATCGCGGGGATGAGCAGTTCTTC CASSQDRGDEQFF
TRBJ1-1 . . TRBV7-2 TGTGCCAGCAGCTCCCAGAAGGCCACAGGGTCGAACACTGAAGCTTTCTTT CASSSQKATGSNTEAFF
TRBJ1-1 . TRBD1 TRBV7-9 TGTGCCAGCACCGATTATCAGGGGGGTCATGGGGAGAACACTGAAGCTTTCTTT CASTDYQGGHGENTEAFF
TRBJ2-2 . TRBD1 TRBV5-1 TGCGCCAGCAGCTTGGAGGCAGTGGGACAGGGCACCGGGGAGCTGTTTTTT CASSLEAVGQGTGELFF
TRBJ1-2 . TRBD1 TRBV6-9 TGTGCCAGCAGTATCCGGGACAGGGACATTCTTAACTATGGCTACACCTTC CASSIRDRDILNYGYTF
TRBJ1-1 . . TRBV21-1 TGTGCCATCCGGGGCACTGAAGCTTTCTTT CAIRGTEAFF
TRBJ1-6 . TRBD1 TRBV6-5 TGTGCCAGCAGCGGGGGACAGTATAATTCACCCCTCCACTTT CASSGGQYNSPLHF
TRBJ2-7 . . TRBV6-5 TGTGCCAGCAGACACCACTACGAGCAGTACTTC CASRHHYEQYF
TRBJ1-2 . . TRBV7-3 TGTGCCAGCAGCTCCGGAGCTACTAACTATGGCTACACCTTC CASSSGATNYGYTF
TRBJ2-7 few TRBD1 TRBV7-2 TGTGCCAGCAGCCCCTCACCCCAGGGGGTCAACGAGCAGTACTTC CASSPSPQGVNEQYF
TRBJ2-1 once TRBD1 TRBV14 TGTGCCAGCAGCCAAGACCCGACAGGGTCCGGGAATGAGCAGTTCTTC CASSQDPTGSGNEQFF
TRBJ2-7 . TRBD1 TRBV28 TGTGCCAGCAGGACAGGGAATTCCTACGAGCAGTACTTC CASRTGNSYEQYF
TRBJ1-2 . TRBD1 TRBV5-1 TGCGCCAGCAGCTTGGGGACAGGGTCCGGCTACACCTTC CASSLGTGSGYTF